Following are 28 T cell receptor beta chains from one sample sequenced in a study of T-cell reconstitution after alpha-beta-depleted transplantation in children. Preparing the TCRbeta library involved the use of unique molecular identifiers. MiXCR, run by TCRdb on the PCR reads, gives a single entry per CDR3 protein. The sample has over 70,000 distinct CDR3 sequences, less than 15% seen once. This sample comprised PBMCs from the stem cell graft donor, obtained from the stem cell graft. The receptor source for this set is a human donor who donated a stem cell graft to a child with inherited bone marrow failure.

Many counts were recorded for this clonotype. The CDR3 nucleotides read TGCAGTGGAAAACCGGGACAGGGGACAGATACGCAGTATTTT. This encodes CSGKPGQGTDTQYF. J is TRBJ2-3 and V is TRBV20-1; 10 bases fit TRBD1. Germline lookup yields CDR1 DFQATT and CDR2 SNEGSKA (reference sequence). With V trimmed by 7 bases and J by 3 bases, 7 bases remained unmatched. The CDR3 covers 14 residues.

This rearrangement joins TRBV3-1 to TRBJ2-7, with 8 bases fitting TRBD2. The V gene's germline CDR1 is LGHDT and CDR2 YNNKEL (reference sequence). The CDR3 consists of 14 residues. Germline trimming cut 10 bases from V and 6 bases from J; bases unmatched to any gene: 14. The CDR3 protein is CATCQTSGVSEQYF. The CDR3 DNA sequence: TGTGCCACCTGCCAAACTAGCGGTGTTTCCGAGCAGTACTTC.

At least ten counts were recorded for this clonotype. The chain is built from TRBV5-1 and TRBJ2-2, with D perhaps TRBD1 (5 bases). Germline V CDR1 and CDR2: SGHRS, YFSETQ. The CDR3 runs 14 residues. The V end lost 4 bases, the J end lost 2 bases, and 9 bases lay between the germline ends. The CDR3 nucleotides read TGCGCCAGCAGCACCACAGGAAACACCGGGGAGCTGTTTTTT. Residues: CASSTTGNTGELFF.

This clonotype was seen repeatedly, ten times or more. The chain couples TRBV9 to TRBJ1-2; D may be TRBD1 (6 bases). V lost 4 bases to trimming and J lost 4 bases, with 20 bases between them. This CDR3 contains 16 residues. From germline, CDR1 is SGDLS and CDR2 YYNGEE. The CDR3 sequence: CASSPTSGGFSYGYTF. CDR3 nucleotide sequence: TGTGCCAGCAGCCCCACAAGCGGGGGCTTCAGCTATGGCTACACCTTC.

This clonotype came up many times. The chain carries TRBV5-1 and TRBJ1-2, with TRBD1 identical over 7 bases. The CDR3 is 14 residues long. Germline values: CDR1 SGHRS, CDR2 YFSETQ. V dropped 1 base and J dropped 3; count of bases not matched to a gene: 3. CDR3 bases: TGCGCCAGCAGCTTGCGACAGGGCGACTATGGCTACACCTTC. Translation gives CASSLRQGDYGYTF.

This clonotype showed up many times. V usage is TRBV25-1 and J usage is TRBJ1-2, with 7 bases lining up with TRBD1. Germline V lookup: CDR1 MGHDK, CDR2 SYGVNS. The J segment lost 4 bases and the V segment lost 6 bases, leaving 5 bases of the junction unmatched. The CDR3 is 13 residues long. CDR3 amino acids: CASSVRDSYGYTF. The DNA for the CDR3 is TGTGCCAGCAGCGTCCGGGACAGCTATGGCTACACCTTC.

This clonotype was picked up many times. The chain is built from TRBV20-1 and TRBJ2-2; perhaps TRBD2 as D (7 bases). In germline, CDR1 is DFQATT, CDR2 SNEGSKA (reference sequence). The CDR3 is 14 residues long. V was shortened by 2 bases and J by 3 bases, with 10 bases between the two germline ends. CDR3 in DNA: TGCAGTGCTAGAAAGGGGGGGGACACCGGGGAGCTGTTTTTT. Translating gives CSARKGGDTGELFF.

This clonotype was seen repeatedly, ten times or more. The chain couples TRBV7-9 to TRBJ2-5, with D possibly being TRBD2 (5 bases). This CDR3 has 13 amino acids. Trimming cost V 6 bases and J 5 bases, with 13 bases left between them. Germline V gene sequence: CDR1 SEHNR, CDR2 FQNEAQ (reference sequence). DNA for the CDR3: TGTGCCAGCAGTGTGGGTAGCGTGGAGACCCAGTACTTC. Translation: CASSVGSVETQYF.

This clonotype was observed many times. V and J are TRBV15 and TRBJ1-2; D is perhaps TRBD1 (6 bases). Trimming stripped 0 bases from V and 5 bases from J, with 13 bases between. The CDR3 is made up of 15 amino acids. Germline CDR1 and CDR2: LNHNV and YYDKDF (reference sequence). CDR3 DNA sequence: TGTGCCACCAGCAGAGATCGTAGGGGGGCGTATGGCTACACCTTC. It is translated as CATSRDRRGAYGYTF.

The chain is built from TRBV29-1 and TRBJ2-3; D is undetermined. The CDR3 is 12 amino acids. Germline CDR1 is SQVTM and CDR2 is ANQGSEA. Trimming cost V 4 bases and J 4 bases, with 9 bases left between them. The CDR3 DNA is TGCAGCGTTGCCATGGGCGCAGATACGCAGTATTTT. This sequence encodes CSVAMGADTQYF.

This clonotype is deemed medium-sized. The chain is built from TRBV5-1 and TRBJ1-6; D remains unclear. This CDR3 region has 14 residues. The ends were cut back, 7 bases at V and 4 bases at J, with 12 bases in the middle. The germline V gene encodes CDR1 SGHRS and CDR2 YFSETQ. CDR3 coding DNA: TGCGCCAGCTCCCCGGGCCGGTATAATTCACCCCTCCACTTT. It codes for CASSPGRYNSPLHF. Variable domain in full (rest from reference TRBV5-1 and TRBJ1-6): KAGVTQTPRYLIKTRGQQVTLSCSPISGHRSVSWYQQTPGQGLQFLFEYFSETQRNKGNFPGRFSGRQFSNSRSEMNVSTLELGDSALYLCASSPGRYNSPLHFGNGTRLTVT.

This clonotype has at least ten counts. The chain links TRBV9 to TRBJ2-2; D is perhaps TRBD2 (5 bases). Germline CDR1 is SGDLS and CDR2 is YYNGEE. Trimming left V 5 bases short and J 4 bases short, with 9 bases between. This CDR3 contains 13 residues. The DNA for the CDR3 is TGTGCCAGCAGTCCACTAGTCACCGGGGAGCTGTTTTTT. This sequence encodes CASSPLVTGELFF.

This clonotype was counted ten times or more. The rearrangement joins TRBV20-1 to TRBJ2-1; D not certain. Trimming removed 3 bases from V and 9 bases from J, with 21 bases in between. The germline V gene has CDR1 DFQATT and CDR2 SNEGSKA (reference sequence). The CDR3 contains 15 residues. The DNA for the CDR3 is TGCAGTGCTAGGGACCATCGAAGGCTGGGTGGTGAGCAGTTCTTC. Translating gives CSARDHRRLGGEQFF.

The genes are TRBV13 and TRBJ1-2; D is possibly TRBD1 (6 bases). The germline V gene encodes CDR1 PRHDT and CDR2 FYEKMQ (reference sequence). With 4 bases removed from V and 0 bases from J, the gap between germline ends came to 12 bases. This CDR3 spans 15 amino acids. In DNA, the CDR3 is TGTGCCAGCAGCTCCCGCGGGACAACTAACTATGGCTACACCTTC. This gives the protein CASSSRGTTNYGYTF. Based on the CDR3 plus reference TRBV13 and TRBJ1-2, the full variable domain is AAGVIQSPRHLIKEKRETATLKCYPIPRHDTVYWYQQGPGQDPQFLISFYEKMQSDKGSIPDRFSAQQFSDYHSELNMSSLELGDSALYFCASSSRGTTNYGYTFGSGTRLTVV.

V gene TRBV6-2 or TRBV6-3 combines with J gene TRBJ2-7; tentatively, D is TRBD2 (5 bases). The V gene lost 6 bases and the J gene lost 4 bases, with 22 bases spanning the gap. CDR1 is MNHEY, CDR2 SVGEGT, per germline. This CDR3 has 16 amino acids. Here the CDR3 reads CASSLGAAINGYEQYF. Written as DNA, the CDR3 is TGTGCCAGCAGCTTGGGAGCGGCGATCAACGGGTACGAGCAGTACTTC.

The CDR3: CSARDRRGGELFF. The CDR3 DNA sequence: TGCAGTGCTAGAGACAGGCGGGGGGGGGAGCTGTTTTTT. The rearrangement uses TRBV20-1 and TRBJ2-2, with 7 positions matching TRBD2. Germline CDR1 reads DFQATT; CDR2 reads SNEGSKA (reference sequence). V dropped 0 bases and J dropped 8; count of bases not matched to a gene: 3. The CDR3 has 13 residues.

This clonotype was counted ten times or more. The junction shows a germline mismatch at one end, possibly a read error. The gene calls are TRBV12-3 or TRBV12-4 and TRBJ2-7; 10 nucleotides line up with TRBD2. This CDR3 spans 17 amino acids. The CDR3 here is CASSLGTSVRTSYEQYF. CDR3 DNA sequence: TGTGCCAGTAGTTTGGGGACTAGCGTAAGGACCTCCTACGAGCAGTACTTC.

This clonotype was seen repeatedly, ten times or more. The chain employs TRBV5-1 and TRBJ2-1, with 12 nucleotides matching TRBD2. Germline V gene sequence: CDR1 SGHRS, CDR2 YFSETQ. The junction had 3 bases not matched to a gene; V was cut back by 2 bases and J by 6 bases. The length of the CDR3 is 15 residues. The CDR3 reads CASSLLAGGINEQFF. The CDR3 nucleotides read TGCGCCAGCAGCTTACTAGCGGGAGGTATCAATGAGCAGTTCTTC.

This clonotype was picked up many times. This CDR3 is CASSFLRDHNTYEQYF. CDR3 nucleotide sequence: TGTGCCAGCAGTTTTCTCAGGGACCACAATACCTACGAGCAGTACTTC. The gene calls are TRBV28 and TRBJ2-7; D possibly matches TRBD1 or TRBD2 (5 bases each). Trimming took off 3 bases at V and 2 bases at J, with 17 bases between the two ends. CDR1 and CDR2 from the germline V gene are MDHEN and SYDVKM. This CDR3 has 16 residues.

This clonotype was detected many times. The rearrangement joins TRBV28 to TRBJ2-7; D may be TRBD2 (6 bases). Trimming cost V 7 bases and J 0 bases, with 16 bases left between them. The CDR3 has 15 amino acids. CDR1 is MDHEN and CDR2 is SYDVKM in the germline V gene. The chain's CDR3 is CASNTRGFGSYEQYF. DNA of the CDR3: TGTGCCAGCAATACTCGGGGGTTCGGCTCCTACGAGCAGTACTTC.

The chain employs TRBV7-8 and TRBJ2-3; tentatively, D is TRBD1 (7 bases). The CDR3 runs 15 residues. V lost 0 bases, J lost 6 bases, and 13 bases lay in between. Germline V gene lookup returns CDR1 SGHVS and CDR2 FQNEAQ. In DNA, the CDR3 is TGTGCCAGCAGCTTAGCGAGGGCAGGGGGGGATACGCAGTATTTT. Protein product: CASSLARAGGDTQYF.

This clonotype was found many times. The genes are TRBV5-6 and TRBJ1-4, with D perhaps matching TRBD1 (5 bases). The V end lost 0 bases, the J end lost 3 bases, and 6 bases lay between the germline ends. CDR3 length: 14 residues. From germline, CDR1 is SGHDT and CDR2 YYEEEE. The CDR3 region is CASSLARANEKLFF. CDR3 coding DNA: TGTGCCAGCAGCTTGGCCAGGGCTAATGAAAAACTGTTTTTT.

This clonotype showed up many times. J is TRBJ2-6 and V is TRBV3-1; D gene unclear. The CDR3 has 14 residues. V shed 6 bases and J shed 3 bases, with 9 bases lying between them. The germline V gene has CDR1 LGHDT and CDR2 YNNKEL (reference sequence). In DNA form, the CDR3 reads TGTGCCAGCAGAAGCTTTGGTGGGGCCAACGTCCTGACTTTC. Encoded protein: CASRSFGGANVLTF.

In regard to this clonotype: A read error is possible here, since a much larger clone lies one base away. This chain uses TRBV28 with TRBJ2-7; D is unclear. The CDR3 has 14 amino acids. Germline-derived CDR1 and CDR2 are MDHEN and SYDVKM. The CDR3 loop is CASSPHGSNYEQCF. DNA of the CDR3: TGTGCCAGCAGTCCCCACGGTAGTAACTACGAGCAGTGCTTC.

The chain carries TRBV6-5 and TRBJ1-4; tentative D call: TRBD1 (6 bases). Trimming cost V 0 bases and J 0 bases, with 14 bases left between them. Germline lookup yields CDR1 MNHEY and CDR2 SVGAGI. The CDR3 contains 18 residues. CDR3 sequence (DNA): TGTGCCAGCAGTTACTCAGGGGGAAGAAGGGCAACTAATGAAAAACTGTTTTTT. It specifies CASSYSGGRRATNEKLFF.

At least ten counts were recorded for this clonotype. V is TRBV6-2 or TRBV6-3 and J is TRBJ1-2, with a tentative D call TRBD1 (5 bases). In germline, CDR1 is MNHEY, CDR2 SVGEGT. This CDR3 region has 13 residues. V was clipped by 4 bases and J by 2 bases, with 8 bases between them. CDR3: CASSSRDNYGYTF. In DNA, the CDR3 is TGTGCCAGCAGTTCCCGGGACAACTATGGCTACACCTTC.

This clonotype has ten or more counts. The chain carries TRBV7-2 and TRBJ2-3; D possibly corresponds to TRBD2 (7 bases). Germline loops: CDR1 SGHTA, CDR2 FQGNSA. V dropped 4 bases and J dropped 4 bases, with 21 bases sitting between them. This CDR3 spans 17 amino acids. CDR3 DNA: TGTGCCAGCAGCTCCCTCGTTGGAGGGGGGGCCTCAGATACGCAGTATTTT. The encoded protein is CASSSLVGGGASDTQYF. Full variable domain (rest looked up from reference TRBV7-2 and TRBJ2-3): GAGVSQSPSNKVTEKGKDVELRCDPISGHTALYWYRQSLGQGLEFLIYFQGNSAPDKSGLPSDRFSAERTGGSVSTLTIQRTQQEDSAVYLCASSSLVGGGASDTQYFGPGTRLTVL.

This sequence joins TRBV18 and TRBJ2-1; 7 nucleotides agree with TRBD1. Germline V CDR1 and CDR2: KGHSH, LQKENI. J was trimmed by 8 bases and V by 6 bases; bases with no gene match: 4. This CDR3 is 12 amino acids long. The CDR3 DNA sequence: TGTGCCAGCTCCTTCGACAGGGATGAGCAGTTCTTC. Encoded protein: CASSFDRDEQFF. Full variable domain (missing parts from reference TRBV18 and TRBJ2-1): NAGVMQNPRHLVRRRGQEARLRCSPMKGHSHVYWYRQLPEEGLKFMVYLQKENIIDESGMPKERFSAEFPKEGPSILRIQQVVRGDSAAYFCASSFDRDEQFFGPGTRLTVL.